The entry below describes one TCR beta chain. The data were taken from a study of CD8 T cells in ankylosing spondylitis. TCRdb re-analysed the 5' RACE reads in MiXCR, keeping a single row per CDR3 protein. The profile shows 250,000 or so distinct CDR3 sequences, about 11% of them singletons. The CDR3 totals 14 residues. V was cut by 4 bases and J by 2 bases, with 12 bases left in between. CDR1 is SGHRS and CDR2 is YFSETQ in the germline V gene. The sequenced material came from blood, either unsorted or a sorted T cell fraction (not recorded which). The rearrangement links TRBV5-1 to TRBJ2-5; D not certain. The receptor's source is a male donor with ankylosing spondylitis or in good health (not recorded which). As DNA, the CDR3 is TGCGCCAGCAGCCGAGGACGTCCACAAGAGACCCAGTACTTC. It is translated as CASSRGRPQETQYF.